This entry concerns a single TCR beta chain. Antigen specificity is unknown. The germline gene is not matched at one end of the junction; a read error may be the cause. Sorted naive CD8 T cells were those defined as CD8+CD4-CCR7+CD45RA+. These data originate in a study of molecular identifiers for immune sequencing clone quantification. In TCRdb, the PCR reads were re-called with MiXCR into one record per CDR3 protein. The sample gives over 90,000 distinct CDR3 sequences, 30% to 35% of which show up once; about 9.1% is in the top ten. This CDR3 is 11 amino acids long. Germline V gives CDR1 ENHRY, CDR2 SYGVKD. Study outcomes and limitations: Even with some 990,000 naive cells present, spiked Jurkat TCR RNA from one cell was reportedly detectable. With a barcode shared among identical TCR molecules, highly expanded clone sizes could be underestimated.

The chain is built from TRBV10-3 and TRBJ2-3; D gene uncertain. The clonotype comes from a human donor in good health. Some libraries in this study had Jurkat cell RNA spiked in. The sample comprised naive CD8+ T cells from blood, with Jurkat cell RNA spiked in. Subset meaning: FACS-sorted CD8+CD4-CCR7+CD45RA+ naive T cells. CDR3 sequence: CASGYTDTQNF. The CDR3 coding sequence is TGTGCCTCCGGGTACACAGATACGCAGAATTTT.